Reported below is one T cell receptor (beta chain). This entry is derived from a study of T cell changes during pregnancy in multiple sclerosis. The CDR3 has 15 amino acids. V lost 3 bases to trimming and J lost 7 bases; unmatched junction nucleotides: 10. Germline V gives CDR1 KGHSH, CDR2 LQKENI. Clones were sequenced by immunoSEQ multiplex PCR, and TCRdb holds only the in-frame ones, with some missing. The repertoire has 25,000 to 30,000 clones, 80% to 90% of them found once; the top ten carry around 0.8%. The source material was CD4+ T cells from peripheral blood mononuclear cells, sampled in the second trimester of pregnancy. This receptor was obtained from a female donor with multiple sclerosis, enrolled in a pregnancy study. This chain uses TRBV18 with TRBJ1-2; the match to TRBD1 covers 8 bases. The chain's CDR3 is CASSPDGQGGSGYTF. The DNA for the CDR3 is TGTGCCAGCTCACCGGATGGACAGGGAGGCTCTGGCTACACCTTC.